This TCR beta chain emerged from a study of blood T cell repertoires in COVID-19. Assay used: immunoSEQ multiplex PCR; TCRdb lists only in-frame clones, some missing. This repertoire shows roughly 460,000 clones, over 85% found once; its top ten account for around 0.92%. The V segment lost 1 base and the J segment 4 bases; nucleotides outside the gene matches: 2. Germline loops: CDR1 SGHNT, CDR2 YENEEA. CDR3 size: 14 residues. In its sample, this clone was seen once. The V gene is TRBV11-3, the J gene TRBJ2-3, with TRBD2 identical over 7 bases. The sample consisted of peripheral blood. The TCR originated in a man younger than 30 with COVID-19, enrolled during active disease. In DNA form, the CDR3 reads TGTGCCAGCAGCTTAGCGGGACTACCAGATACGCAGTATTTT. Translated, it gives CASSLAGLPDTQYF. The complete variable domain, with remaining parts taken from reference TRBV11-3 and TRBJ2-3, reads EAGVVQSPRYKIIEKKQPVAFWCNPISGHNTLYWYLQNLGQGPELLIRYENEEAVDDSQLPKDRFSAERLKGVDSTLKIQPAELGDSAVYLCASSLAGLPDTQYFGPGTRLTVL.